This TCR beta chain was retrieved from a study of cytomegalovirus exposure and HLA in healthy donors. PCR involved 60 Vbeta and 13 Jbeta primers. Clones were sequenced by immunoSEQ multiplex PCR, and TCRdb holds only the in-frame ones, with some missing. The table has around 96,000 clones, under 65% seen once; the top ten hold 2.5% to 3.5%. Sequences were obtained from PBMCs. This receptor was identified in a man in his fifties or sixties in good health and CMV-seronegative.

The chain's CDR3 is CASSTTAGGNTDTQYF. CDR3 nucleotide sequence: TGTGCCAGCAGCACCACAGCGGGGGGCAACACAGATACGCAGTATTTT. The chain carries TRBV6-4 and TRBJ2-3, with 9 positions matching TRBD2. The CDR3 loop spans 16 amino acids. The V gene's germline CDR1 is MRHNA and CDR2 SNTAGT. Unmatched junction bases numbered 9, after V lost 6 bases and J lost 2 bases.